A single sample is the source of the 31 T cell receptor beta chains below, sequenced in a study of T cells in Graves' hyperthyroidism and ophthalmopathy. RNA transcripts yielded amplified TCR beta CDR3 regions. The HTBI primer set was used in a first-round RT-PCR of the TCR CDR3. TCRdb independently ran MiXCR on the multiplex PCR reads; one entry per CDR3 protein. This sample has fewer than 450,000 distinct CDR3 sequences, with about 15% found just once. The sequenced sample consisted of blood. The receptors derive from a woman aged 30 to 39 with Graves' hyperthyroidism that later progressed to Graves' ophthalmopathy.

This clonotype was counted many times. The gene calls are TRBV28 and TRBJ2-5, with 8 bases that match TRBD2. Germline values: CDR1 MDHEN, CDR2 SYDVKM. V shed 2 bases and J 4 bases; nucleotides not matched to a gene: 9. The length of the CDR3 is 16 residues. The CDR3 sequence: CASSLSGTRVGETQYF. In nucleotides, the CDR3 is TGTGCCAGCAGTTTAAGTGGGACTAGGGTCGGAGAGACCCAGTACTTC.

This chain connects TRBV28 to TRBJ1-6, with 9 bases aligning to TRBD1. Germline CDR1 MDHEN, CDR2 SYDVKM. The CDR3 length is 16 residues. V was pared by 6 bases and J by 9 bases, with 12 bases of the junction left unmatched. CDR3 amino acids: CASSPPLRDRVSPLHF. In DNA, the CDR3 is TGTGCCAGCAGCCCCCCTCTCCGGGACAGGGTTTCACCCCTCCACTTT.

This clonotype was seen ten or more times. V and J are TRBV5-4 and TRBJ1-6; D is possibly TRBD1 (6 bases). Trimming shortened V by 1 base and J by 7 bases, and 9 bases separated the two germline ends. This CDR3 is built from 14 residues. The germline gives CDR1 SGHNT, CDR2 YYREEE (reference sequence). The CDR3 loop reads CASSLQGWNSPLHF. Here the CDR3 DNA reads TGTGCCAGCAGCTTGCAGGGGTGGAATTCACCCCTCCACTTT.

This clonotype was counted at least ten times. The chain employs TRBV7-9 and TRBJ2-5; D call uncertain. Germline V gives CDR1 SEHNR, CDR2 FQNEAQ (reference sequence). The CDR3 has 12 residues. V gave up 2 bases and J gave up 2 bases, with 3 bases separating them. This CDR3 is CASSLLQETQYF. For the CDR3, the DNA is TGTGCCAGCAGCTTACTACAAGAGACCCAGTACTTC.

This clonotype was detected ten times or more. In nucleotides, the CDR3 is TGTGCCATCAGTGATGCCGAAGAGACCCAGTACTTC. Amino acids: CAISDAEETQYF. This chain connects TRBV10-3 to TRBJ2-5; D is ambiguous. CDR3 length: 12 residues. Trimming cost V 3 bases and J 3 bases, with 5 bases left between them. CDR1 and CDR2 (germline): ENHRY, SYGVKD.

This clonotype was counted ten times or more. V gene TRBV13 combines with J gene TRBJ2-3; D not certain. Between the trimmed V and J ends, which lost 5 bases and 2 bases, there was a span of 2 bases. Per the germline V gene, CDR1 is PRHDT and CDR2 is FYEKMQ (reference sequence). This CDR3 comprises 11 residues. DNA of the CDR3: TGTGCCAGCAGCACCACAGATACGCAGTATTTT. This gives the protein CASSTTDTQYF.

This clonotype was counted ten times or more. The chain couples TRBV28 to TRBJ2-1; 9 bases are shared with TRBD2. Germline V gene data show CDR1 as MDHEN and CDR2 as SYDVKM. V trimming: 5 bases; J trimming: 7 bases; junction bases outside the gene matches: 9. The CDR3 contains 15 residues. CDR3 nucleotides: TGTGCCAGCAGTACGGCGGGACTAGCCATGAATGAGCAGTTCTTC. Its protein product is CASSTAGLAMNEQFF. Based on the CDR3 plus reference TRBV28 and TRBJ2-1, the full variable domain is DVKVTQSSRYLVKRTGEKVFLECVQDMDHENMFWYRQDPGLGLRLIYFSYDVKMKEKGDIPEGYSVSREKKERFSLILESASTNQTSMYLCASSTAGLAMNEQFFGPGTRLTVL.

This clonotype was recorded many times. The chain couples TRBV11-2 to TRBJ2-7, with a possible D match to TRBD1 (6 bases). Germline values: CDR1 SGHAT, CDR2 FQNNGV. The CDR3 contains 15 residues. V lost 2 bases and J 2 bases, leaving 13 bases between the germline ends. The CDR3 DNA sequence: TGTGCCAGCAGCTTAACTTGGACAGCGACCTACGAGCAGTACTTC. This translates into CASSLTWTATYEQYF.

This clonotype showed up many times. The chain couples TRBV28 to TRBJ2-7, with D unresolved. The V end lost 6 bases, the J end lost 1 base, and 10 bases lay between the germline ends. This CDR3 is built from 13 residues. Germline-derived CDR1 and CDR2 are MDHEN and SYDVKM. CDR3 bases: TGTGCCAGCAGCTCCGACCCGTCCTACGAGCAGTACTTC. Translated: CASSSDPSYEQYF.

A note on this clonotype: A much more abundant neighbour one base away suggests this may be a read error. The V call is TRBV12-3 or TRBV12-4, the J call TRBJ2-7; D is perhaps TRBD2 (6 bases). This CDR3 is 15 amino acids long. Trimming took off 11 bases at V and 2 bases at J, with 22 bases between the two ends. CDR3 loop: CASSDRDSNAYEQYF. The CDR3 DNA reads TGTGCCTCTAGCGACCGGGACTCAAACGCCTACGAGCAGTACTTC.

This clonotype was seen repeatedly, ten times or more. The gene calls are TRBV28 and TRBJ2-2; 10 bases are shared with TRBD1. The CDR3 length is 16 residues. Germline V gene data show CDR1 as MDHEN and CDR2 as SYDVKM. V shed 6 bases, J shed 3 bases, and the junction held 7 bases outside the gene matches. CDR3 protein: CASSFAGTGDTGELFF. The DNA for the CDR3 is TGTGCCAGCAGCTTTGCCGGGACAGGGGACACCGGGGAGCTGTTTTTT.

In its sample, this clonotype was seen many times. V gene TRBV27 combines with J gene TRBJ2-7; a possible D gene is TRBD1 (6 bases). The V and J ends lost 4 bases and 6 bases respectively, with 16 bases between them. CDR1 and CDR2 from the germline V gene are MNHEY and SMNVEV (reference sequence). There are 14 residues in the CDR3. This CDR3 reads CASSYQGRLGEQYF. The CDR3 DNA reads TGTGCCAGCAGTTATCAGGGGCGGCTTGGCGAGCAGTACTTC.

This clonotype appeared many times. V is TRBV5-1 and J is TRBJ1-1; unclear D gene. The CDR3 consists of 13 residues. Germline CDR1 SGHRS, CDR2 YFSETQ. V dropped 0 bases and J dropped 6 bases, with 9 bases sitting between them. The CDR3 DNA sequence: TGCGCCAGCAGCTTGGCGGGTATGTCTGAAGCTTTCTTT. This encodes CASSLAGMSEAFF.

The chain recombines TRBV29-1 with TRBJ2-4; the D is unclear. The CDR3 runs to 11 residues. Germline CDR1 is SQVTM and CDR2 is ANQGSEA. The V end lost 5 bases, the J end lost 9 bases, and 11 bases lay between the germline ends. The CDR3 region is CSVTSLGIQYF. As DNA, the CDR3 is TGCAGCGTTACCTCTTTGGGCATTCAGTACTTC. The entire variable domain, with the rest obtained from reference TRBV29-1 and TRBJ2-4, is as follows: SAVISQKPSRDICQRGTSLTIQCQVDSQVTMMFWYRQQPGQSLTLIATANQGSEATYESGFVIDKFPISRPNLTFSTLTVSNMSPEDSSIYLCSVTSLGIQYFGAGTRLSVL.

This clonotype was observed a few times. At one of its ends the junction is not consistent with the germline gene, which may arise from a read error. The chain carries TRBV12-3 or TRBV12-4 and TRBJ2-2; D is possibly TRBD2 (6 bases). CDR3 length: 14 residues. CDR3 amino acids: CASSLESNTGGLFF. CDR3 DNA: TGTGCCAGCAGTTTGGAGTCGAACACCGGGGGGCTGTTTTTT.

This clonotype was found many times. V and J are TRBV18 and TRBJ2-7; TRBD1 agrees at 9 bases. This CDR3 is built from 14 residues. V lost 1 base, J lost 6 bases, and 4 bases stayed unmatched. Germline V CDR1 and CDR2: KGHSH, LQKENI. The CDR3 protein is CASSPRTGEREQYF. CDR3 in DNA: TGTGCCAGCTCACCACGGACAGGGGAGCGCGAGCAGTACTTC.

About this clonotype: A much larger clone lies one base from this, so it may be a read error. V and J are TRBV5-6 and TRBJ2-5, with a weak D call TRBD1 (5 bases). The CDR3 consists of 16 residues. The V gene's germline CDR1 is SGHDT and CDR2 YYEEEE. The CDR3: CASSPKGAITKEAQYF. The CDR3 DNA is TGTGCCAGCAGCCCCAAAGGGGCGATCACAAAAGAGGCCCAGTACTTC.

There are a few counts of this clonotype. The chain links TRBV5-1 to TRBJ2-2; D tentatively reads TRBD1 or TRBD2 (6 bases each). Looked up from germline, CDR1 is SGHRS and CDR2 is YFSETQ. V lost 4 bases to trimming and J lost 8 bases, with 12 bases between them. The CDR3 covers 13 residues. The CDR3 reads CASSTGTPGELFF. The CDR3 bases are TGCGCCAGCAGCACAGGGACTCCTGGGGAGCTGTTTTTT. Variable domain in full (rest from reference TRBV5-1 and TRBJ2-2): KAGVTQTPRYLIKTRGQQVTLSCSPISGHRSVSWYQQTPGQGLQFLFEYFSETQRNKGNFPGRFSGRQFSNSRSEMNVSTLELGDSALYLCASSTGTPGELFFGEGSRLTVL.

The chain couples TRBV10-2 to TRBJ2-2; TRBD2 matches at 12 bases. J was trimmed by 5 bases and V by 5 bases; bases with no gene match: 3. The CDR3 sequence is 15 residues long. Germline V gene data show CDR1 as WSHSY and CDR2 as SAAADI. The CDR3 protein is CASSLLAGGTGELFF. CDR3 nucleotide sequence: TGCGCCAGCAGTCTACTAGCGGGGGGTACCGGGGAGCTGTTTTTT.

This rearrangement joins TRBV5-1 to TRBJ2-7; 8 nucleotides agree with TRBD2. V lost 7 bases, J lost 5 bases, and 14 bases stayed unmatched. The germline V gene encodes CDR1 SGHRS and CDR2 YFSETQ. This CDR3 region has 15 residues. CDR3 sequence (DNA): TGCGCCAGCGAACGAGGACGGGGGGGCATTGACGAGCAGTACTTC. Translation gives CASERGRGGIDEQYF.

The rearrangement links TRBV29-1 to TRBJ2-2, with 12 bases aligning to TRBD1. This CDR3 comprises 16 residues. Trimming took 6 bases from V and 5 from J; bases not matched to a gene: 10. Germline V CDR1 and CDR2: SQVTM, ANQGSEA. CDR3 sequence: CSVGSGQGARTGELFF. The CDR3 DNA is TGCAGCGTCGGTTCGGGACAGGGGGCGAGAACCGGGGAGCTGTTTTTT.

This clonotype appeared a few times. The rearrangement joins TRBV20-1 to TRBJ2-7, with 9 positions matching TRBD1. CDR1 is DFQATT and CDR2 is SNEGSKA in the germline V gene (reference sequence). J gave up 2 bases and V 1 base, and 9 bases lay outside the gene matches. This CDR3 comprises 16 residues. The CDR3, as DNA: TGCAGTGCTAGAGCGCCTGGACAGGGGACTACCTACGAGCAGTACTTC. Translation gives CSARAPGQGTTYEQYF.

This clonotype was seen ten or more times. The V and J genes are TRBV6-1 and TRBJ2-6; D gene unclear. In germline, CDR1 is MNHNS, CDR2 SASEGT. Trimming pared 6 bases from V and 0 bases from J, leaving 9 bases between. This CDR3 has 15 amino acids. CDR3 protein: CASSLMNSGANVLTF. As DNA, the CDR3 is TGTGCCAGCAGCCTAATGAACTCTGGGGCCAACGTCCTGACTTTC.

This sequence joins TRBV6-5 and TRBJ2-5, with D perhaps matching TRBD2 (5 bases). CDR3 length equals 13 residues. In germline, CDR1 is MNHEY, CDR2 SVGAGI. The ends were cut back, 6 bases at V and 5 bases at J, with 13 bases in the middle. Here the CDR3 DNA reads TGTGCCAGCAGCTACCCAGGCGGGGAGACCCAGTACTTC. It translates to CASSYPGGETQYF.

About this clonotype: One base away lies a much larger clone, so this may be a sequencing read error. Because the CDR3 is missing its conserved closing phenylalanine or tryptophan, this is likely a read error. The V and J genes are TRBV6-2 or TRBV6-3 and TRBJ2-4; 12 nucleotides agree with TRBD2. With V trimmed by 1 base and J by 6 bases, 7 bases remained unmatched. Germline loops: CDR1 MNHEY, CDR2 SVGEGT. This CDR3 is 17 amino acids long. CDR3 sequence reads: CASSYLGLAGRVNIQYS. For the CDR3, the DNA is TGTGCCAGCAGTTACTTGGGACTAGCGGGCCGAGTAAACATTCAGTACTCC.

This clonotype appeared many times. The chain couples TRBV6-2 or TRBV6-3 to TRBJ2-7; D is unresolved. Deletions cut 1 base from V and 4 bases from J, with 11 bases between. The CDR3 has 14 residues. The V gene's germline CDR1 is MNHEY and CDR2 SVGEGT. The CDR3 sequence is CASSYWSSTYEQYF. The CDR3 coding sequence is TGTGCCAGCAGTTACTGGTCCTCTACGTACGAGCAGTACTTC.

This chain joins TRBV10-3 and TRBJ2-3; no clear D gene. V was shortened by 6 bases and J by 6 bases, with 10 bases between the two germline ends. Germline lookup yields CDR1 ENHRY and CDR2 SYGVKD. The CDR3 is made up of 12 amino acids. The CDR3 region has the DNA TGTGCCATCAGGGACGGTACTGATACGCAGTATTTT. This translates into CAIRDGTDTQYF.

This clonotype was seen a handful of times. The V call is TRBV6-1, the J call TRBJ1-1; TRBD1 matches 7 bases. Germline CDR1 is MNHNS and CDR2 is SASEGT. This CDR3 is 13 amino acids long. V shed 6 bases, J shed 3 bases, and the junction held 4 bases outside the gene matches. The CDR3, as DNA: TGTGCCAGCAGGGTGGGACAGTACACTGAAGCTTTCTTT. This codes for CASRVGQYTEAFF.

At least ten counts were recorded for this clonotype. The DNA of the CDR3 is TGTGCCAGCAGCTTAAATGGCGCAGGGGGCGACTATGGCTACACCTTC. Encoded protein: CASSLNGAGGDYGYTF. V is TRBV5-5 and J is TRBJ1-2, with 8 nucleotides matching TRBD1. The CDR3 has 16 amino acids. Germline V gene lookup returns CDR1 SGHKS and CDR2 YYEKEE (reference sequence). V was pared by 2 bases and J by 3 bases, with 9 bases of the junction left unmatched.

This clonotype was seen a few times. The V call is TRBV29-1, the J call TRBJ2-2, with 8 bases aligning to TRBD1. Germline CDR1 is SQVTM and CDR2 is ANQGSEA. V was clipped by 4 bases and J by 4 bases; unmatched bases: 14. The CDR3 totals 17 residues. The CDR3 region has the DNA TGCAGCGTTGGTCTCAGGGGGCGATTAGCGACCACCGGGGAGCTGTTTTTT. Translation gives CSVGLRGRLATTGELFF.

This clonotype occurred a few times. The chain couples TRBV25-1 to TRBJ2-1, with 9 bases matching TRBD1. Germline values: CDR1 MGHDK, CDR2 SYGVNS. V dropped 1 base and J dropped 2; count of bases not matched to a gene: 12. The CDR3 loop spans 19 amino acids. Written as DNA, the CDR3 is TGTGCCAGCAGTGAATCCCACCCGGACAGGGGTTATCCCTACAATGAGCAGTTCTTC. It codes for CASSESHPDRGYPYNEQFF.